This TCR beta chain was profiled in a study of blood T cell repertoires in COVID-19. Overall study context: Acute-phase and convalescent COVID-19 samples originated in the United States, Italy and Spain. From T cells, B-cell-depleted T cells, or PBMCs came the material, which was cDNA or gDNA.

CDR1 is MGHDK, CDR2 SYGVNS, per germline. The CDR3 runs 14 residues. Trimming pared 2 bases from V and 4 bases from J, leaving 11 bases between. Authors' analysis steps: Amplification with reference gene primers provided the estimates of nucleated cell counts. Method: immunoSEQ multiplex PCR; TCRdb's copy keeps in-frame clones and lacks some. V and J calls and clone size come straight from that table; D and trimming were deduced from the DNA. The sample lists some 390,000 clones, more than 75% occurring once. The receptor was derived from a human donor in a cohort sampled during active COVID-19. The sequenced material came from peripheral blood. This sequence joins TRBV25-1 and TRBJ1-1, with D possibly matching TRBD1 (5 bases). DNA of the CDR3: TGTGCCAGCAGTGAAGCCCTAAGGGGCACTGAAGCTTTCTTT. Its protein is CASSEALRGTEAFF.